Listed below are T cell receptor beta chains from one sample, sequenced in a study of shared clonotypes between healthy human individuals. TCRdb keeps only in-frame clones here, not all; method: immunoSEQ multiplex PCR. The sample consists of millions of clones, more than 80% of them appearing once. Sequenced sample: naive CD4+ T cells from PBMCs. These receptors all come from a man in his late teens or twenties in good health. Some clones in this sample may be carry-over from other donors' samples. CDR3s include the opening cysteine and the closing phenylalanine or tryptophan. The D gene is left open where the match is weak. For some rows the clone size is stated as once, few or many, or as a class when expanded; others skip it.

TRBV5-1	-	-	15	TRBJ2-1	TGCGCCAGCAGCTTGGTGACCCTCGAGGCTGGGGAGCAGTTCTTC	CASSLVTLEAGEQFF
TRBV19	once	-	14	TRBJ2-7	TGTGCCAGTAGTATAGCAGGGGATAACTACGAGCAGTACTTC	CASSIAGDNYEQYF
TRBV2	-	TRBD2	16	TRBJ2-5	TGTGCCAGCGGACTACGGGCGAATAGGGGAGGGGAGACCCAGTACTTC	CASGLRANRGGETQYF
TRBV18	-	TRBD1	14	TRBJ2-7	TGTGCCAGCTCCCCCGGCACAGGGGACTACGAGCAGTACTTC	CASSPGTGDYEQYF
TRBV7-3	once	TRBD1	17	TRBJ2-2	TGTGCCAGCAGCTTAATGTCAGGGGGCAAGGTCACCGGGGAGCTGTTTTTT	CASSLMSGGKVTGELFF
TRBV2	-	-	15	TRBJ2-1	TGTGCCAGCAGTGAGCAGCTCGTGGGGGGAAATGAGCAGTTCTTC	CASSEQLVGGNEQFF
TRBV4-1	-	-	15	TRBJ2-5	TGCGCCAGCAGCCCCCTCTGGGGGACCCAAGAGACCCAGTACTTC	CASSPLWGTQETQYF
TRBV11-2	-	-	12	TRBJ2-5	TGTGCCAGCAGCACTAGTAGGGAAGTCCAGTACTTC	CASSTSREVQYF
TRBV7-3	-	TRBD1	15	TRBJ2-1	TGTGCCAGCAGCTATACAGGGGGCATCTACAATGAGCAGTTCTTC	CASSYTGGIYNEQFF
TRBV7-9	once	-	14	TRBJ1-1	TGTGCCAGCAGCCCCCTGGGGCGGGACACTGAAGCTTTCTTT	CASSPLGRDTEAFF
TRBV6-5	-	TRBD1	14	TRBJ2-1	TGTGCCAGCAGTAAGCCGGGACAGGATAATGAGCAGTTCTTC	CASSKPGQDNEQFF
TRBV5-4	-	TRBD1	15	TRBJ1-3	TGTGCCAGCAGCCTCCGGGACAGGGGTGGAAACACCATATATTTT	CASSLRDRGGNTIYF
TRBV10-1	-	-	10	TRBJ2-1	TGCGCCAGCAGGGACAATGAGCAGTTCTTC	CASRDNEQFF
TRBV5-1	-	TRBD1	15	TRBJ1-2	TGCGCCAGCAGCTTGGGTGGGACAGGGGGCTTCGGCTACACCTTC	CASSLGGTGGFGYTF
TRBV7-2	-	-	13	TRBJ1-1	TGTGCCAGCAGCTTACTGGGGACGGGGGGAGCTTTCTTT	CASSLLGTGGAFF
TRBV5-1	-	TRBD1	14	TRBJ2-7	TGCGCCAGCAGCCAGACAGGGGGAGGCTACGAGCAGTACTTC	CASSQTGGGYEQYF
TRBV5-1	-	-	16	TRBJ2-1	TGCGCCAGCAGCAGCGGCGGGGGCGGCTCCTACAATGAGCAGTTCTTC	CASSSGGGGSYNEQFF
TRBV27	-	TRBD1	15	TRBJ2-7	TGTGCCAGCAGTGCTCAGGGGGTCTACTCCTACGAGCAGTACTTC	CASSAQGVYSYEQYF
TRBV4-1	-	TRBD1	15	TRBJ2-7	TGCGCCAGCAGCCAAGGGACAGGGGGACTTTACGAGCAGTACTTC	CASSQGTGGLYEQYF
TRBV11-3	-	TRBD2	15	TRBJ2-3	TGTGCCAGCAGCCGGAGCGGGAGTCTTTCCTATACGCAGTATTTT	CASSRSGSLSYTQYF
TRBV27	-	TRBD2	17	TRBJ2-6	TGTGCCAGCAGTTTAACTAGCGGGACCTCTGGGGCCAACGTCCTGACTTTC	CASSLTSGTSGANVLTF
TRBV7-9	-	-	14	TRBJ2-7	TGTGCCAGCAGCTTAGGGGACCCTAGGTACGAGCAGTACTTC	CASSLGDPRYEQYF
TRBV28	-	TRBD1	14	TRBJ2-7	TGTGCCAGCAGTCCCCAGGGGGCCCTTGGGGAGCAGTACTTC	CASSPQGALGEQYF
TRBV29-1	-	TRBD1	14	TRBJ2-1	TGCAGCGTTGAAGAGGACAGGGGGAACAATGAGCAGTTCTTC	CSVEEDRGNNEQFF
TRBV28	-	TRBD2	14	TRBJ2-7	TGTGCCAGCAAGCTAGCGGGAATTTCCCACGAGCAGTACTTC	CASKLAGISHEQYF
TRBV4-2	-	-	13	TRBJ2-3	TGTGCCAGCAGCCAAAACAGGGCAGATACGCAGTATTTT	CASSQNRADTQYF
TRBV30	once	-	14	TRBJ1-6	TGTGCCTGGAGTTGGGAGGGAGGCGGTTCACCCCTCCACTTT	CAWSWEGGGSPLHF
TRBV18	once	-	13	TRBJ2-7	TGTGCCAGCTCTAGCGGAACTCCCTACGAGCAGTACTTC	CASSSGTPYEQYF
TRBV9	few	-	16	TRBJ2-1	TGTGCCAGCAGCGCGCGACAGCAACAACTATACAATGAGCAGTTCTTC	CASSARQQQLYNEQFF
TRBV5-6	once	-	11	TRBJ2-1	TGTGCCAGCAGCCGGCGAGGCGAGCAGTTCTTC	CASSRRGEQFF
TRBV27	-	TRBD1	14	TRBJ1-5	TGTGCCAGCAGTGGACGACAGGGAAATCAGCCCCAGCATTTT	CASSGRQGNQPQHF
TRBV5-1	-	-	15	TRBJ2-3	TGCGCCAGCAGCTTGGCCAAGCCCGGGGCAGATACGCAGTATTTT	CASSLAKPGADTQYF
TRBV5-4	-	-	13	TRBJ2-5	TGTGCCAGCAGCCCCGTAACCCAAGAGACCCAGTACTTC	CASSPVTQETQYF
TRBV28	-	TRBD1	14	TRBJ1-1	TGTGCCAGCAACCCTCAGGGGGAGGACACTGAAGCTTTCTTT	CASNPQGEDTEAFF
TRBV19	-	TRBD1	14	TRBJ1-4	TGTGCCAGTAGCCAGACAGGGACTAATGAAAAACTGTTTTTT	CASSQTGTNEKLFF
TRBV29-1	once	-	11	TRBJ1-2	TGCAGCGTAGGGACGTACTATGGCTACACCTTC	CSVGTYYGYTF
TRBV27	-	-	15	TRBJ1-5	TGTGCCAGCAGTTTAGAAGGCTATAGCAATCAGCCCCAGCATTTT	CASSLEGYSNQPQHF
TRBV5-1	-	-	15	TRBJ2-3	TGCGCCAGCAGCTTGGGGCCCGAGGGGACAGATACGCAGTATTTT	CASSLGPEGTDTQYF
TRBV7-9	-	-	13	TRBJ1-1	TGTGCCAGCAGTGGACTAATGAACACTGAAGCTTTCTTT	CASSGLMNTEAFF
TRBV19	once	-	15	TRBJ1-1	TGTGCCAGTACCTCAGGGTCTAATTTGAACACTGAAGCTTTCTTT	CASTSGSNLNTEAFF
TRBV6-1	-	-	13	TRBJ1-1	TGTGCCAGCAGCACACAGGGCGGCACTGAAGCTTTCTTT	CASSTQGGTEAFF
TRBV7-3	-	-	13	TRBJ1-2	TGTGCCAGCAGCTTATCTCCAGGGGATGGCTACACCTTC	CASSLSPGDGYTF
TRBV30	-	TRBD1	13	TRBJ2-7	TGTGCCAGACAGGGTTCCTTCCCCTACGAGCAGTACTTC	CARQGSFPYEQYF
TRBV5-1	few	TRBD2	15	TRBJ2-2	TGCGCCAGCAGCTTCACGGGGGGGAACACCGGGGAGCTGTTTTTT	CASSFTGGNTGELFF
TRBV29-1	-	TRBD1	11	TRBJ1-1	TGCAGCGTTCGGACAGGGGCAGAAGCTTTCTTT	CSVRTGAEAFF
TRBV10-3	-	TRBD2	16	TRBJ2-1	TGTGCCATCAGTGTCGGACTAGCGGGAGCCCACAATGAGCAGTTCTTC	CAISVGLAGAHNEQFF
TRBV4-1	-	-	14	TRBJ1-2	TGCGCCAGCAGCCAAGAGGAAGGGATCGGGGGCTACACCTTC	CASSQEEGIGGYTF